This T cell receptor beta chain was sequenced in a study of CXCR3-negative and CXCR3-positive naive CD8 T cells (dated by TCRdb to between 2018 and 2021). General notes on the study: In total, 120 million to 150 million TRB reads were obtained, which works out to roughly 1.5 +/- 0.3 million reads per library. For the TRBV-TRBJ cluster analysis, the naive subsets came from about five donors, while the memory cells came from 3 donors. Diversity and physicochemical repertoire analyses covered around 10 donors pooled from two independent experiments.

Sequencing was performed on a NextSeq 550. The Human TCR Profiling Kit (MiLaboratory) was used to make UMI-labeled 5' RACE TRB cDNA libraries. The full amount of extracted RNA was used for cDNA synthesis, and the full amount of resulting cDNA was used for PCR amplification. The libraries were made side by side, with each library going through the same number of PCR cycles. Processing in the source paper ran as follows. MIGEC and MiXCR extracted about 50,000 +/- 10,000 unique UMI-labeled TRB cDNA molecules per library, requiring at least two reads per UMI. On average, around 40,000 +/- 10,000 functional in-frame TRB CDR3 nucleotide clonotypes lacking stop codons were found per library. After downsampling to 5000 UMI-labeled TRB molecules per sample, diversity metrics such as normalized Shannon-Wiener and Chao1 were calculated in VDJtools. Clonotype-size-weighted physicochemical properties of the central five CDR3 residues (interaction energy, strength, volume and Kidera factor 4) were computed in VDJtools. TCRdb reprocessed the reads and lists each CDR3 protein sequence as a single entry, with no DNA. The V and J calls were not made by the authors but by TCRdb's processing. This specimen's table enumerates around 60,000 distinct CDR3 sequences. About 0.78% of the sample lies in the top ten.

This clonotype counts as medium-sized (0.01 to 0.1%) based on its frequency; no count is recorded. Its antigen remains undetermined. From cysteine to phenylalanine, the CDR3 is 13 amino acids long. The DNA sequence is not available. The germline V gene (reference sequence) gives CDR1 as SEHNR and CDR2 as FQNEAQ. Each CD8+ T cell subset was flow-sorted in triplicate, with 300,000 cells per subset placed directly into RLT lysis buffer. To exclude memory contaminants, naive CD8+ T cells were stringently defined as CD45RO-CCR7+CD27+CD95-. Standard density gradient centrifugation was used to isolate peripheral blood mononuclear cells from buffy coats. Naive CXCR3-negative and CXCR3-positive CD8+ T cells were flow-sorted using a FACSAria III. Total RNA was extracted from sorted cells using an RNeasy Mini Kit. Results the study describes overall, beyond this receptor: Both naive subsets had comparably high repertoire diversity, while memory CD8+ T cells had much lower repertoire diversity. Because surface CD5, which is linked to self-reactivity in mice, was comparable between the naive subsets, TCR interaction strength was also inferred from TRB CDR3 physicochemical properties. Freshly isolated PBMCs were used for most assays because CXCR3 expression went down partially after cryopreservation. Compared with CXCR3-negative naive cells, CXCR3-positive naive cells had TRB CDR3s with higher hydrophobicity (lower Kidera factor 4), lower energy, and higher strength and volume indices. Within the same donor, TRBV-TRBJ usage looked similar between naive CXCR3-negative and CXCR3-positive cells, but memory cells had distinct patterns.

Sequencing was carried out using naive CXCR3+ CD8+ T cells from blood. The sample's cell subset or site label, in plain terms: CD45RO-CCR7+CD27+CD95- naive CD8+ T cells expressing CXCR3 (TNR3+). The chain is encoded by TRBV7-9 joined to TRBJ2-7; the D call from TCRdb, TRBD1, cannot be confirmed without DNA. This sequence was found in a human donor in good health. Some clones in this sample may be carry-over from other donors' samples. The CDR3 region has the sequence CASSLAGGYEQYF. Beyond the CDR3, the reference TRBV7-9 and TRBJ2-7 genes provide the residues; the full variable domain reads: DTGVSQNPRHKITKRGQNVTFRCDPISEHNRLYWYRQTLGQGPEFLTYFQNEAQLEKSRLLSDRFSAERPKGSFSTLEIQRTEQGDSAMYLCASSLAGGYEQYFGPGTRLTVT.